This TCR beta chain was obtained from a study of blood T cell repertoires in COVID-19. Produced via immunoSEQ multiplex PCR; TCRdb's table is partial and in-frame only. The profile shows roughly 300,000 clones, almost 85% of them singletons. The CDR3 extends over 13 amino acids. Germline V gene lookup returns CDR1 GTSNPN and CDR2 SVGIG (reference sequence). The ends were cut back, 1 base at V and 4 bases at J, with 10 bases in the middle. This rearrangement joins TRBV30 to TRBJ1-2; D gene unclear. This TCR derives from a human donor in a cohort sampled during active COVID-19. The material sequenced was peripheral blood. The CDR3 loop reads CAWSAPSSYGYTF. In DNA, the CDR3 is TGTGCCTGGAGTGCCCCAAGCTCCTATGGCTACACCTTC.